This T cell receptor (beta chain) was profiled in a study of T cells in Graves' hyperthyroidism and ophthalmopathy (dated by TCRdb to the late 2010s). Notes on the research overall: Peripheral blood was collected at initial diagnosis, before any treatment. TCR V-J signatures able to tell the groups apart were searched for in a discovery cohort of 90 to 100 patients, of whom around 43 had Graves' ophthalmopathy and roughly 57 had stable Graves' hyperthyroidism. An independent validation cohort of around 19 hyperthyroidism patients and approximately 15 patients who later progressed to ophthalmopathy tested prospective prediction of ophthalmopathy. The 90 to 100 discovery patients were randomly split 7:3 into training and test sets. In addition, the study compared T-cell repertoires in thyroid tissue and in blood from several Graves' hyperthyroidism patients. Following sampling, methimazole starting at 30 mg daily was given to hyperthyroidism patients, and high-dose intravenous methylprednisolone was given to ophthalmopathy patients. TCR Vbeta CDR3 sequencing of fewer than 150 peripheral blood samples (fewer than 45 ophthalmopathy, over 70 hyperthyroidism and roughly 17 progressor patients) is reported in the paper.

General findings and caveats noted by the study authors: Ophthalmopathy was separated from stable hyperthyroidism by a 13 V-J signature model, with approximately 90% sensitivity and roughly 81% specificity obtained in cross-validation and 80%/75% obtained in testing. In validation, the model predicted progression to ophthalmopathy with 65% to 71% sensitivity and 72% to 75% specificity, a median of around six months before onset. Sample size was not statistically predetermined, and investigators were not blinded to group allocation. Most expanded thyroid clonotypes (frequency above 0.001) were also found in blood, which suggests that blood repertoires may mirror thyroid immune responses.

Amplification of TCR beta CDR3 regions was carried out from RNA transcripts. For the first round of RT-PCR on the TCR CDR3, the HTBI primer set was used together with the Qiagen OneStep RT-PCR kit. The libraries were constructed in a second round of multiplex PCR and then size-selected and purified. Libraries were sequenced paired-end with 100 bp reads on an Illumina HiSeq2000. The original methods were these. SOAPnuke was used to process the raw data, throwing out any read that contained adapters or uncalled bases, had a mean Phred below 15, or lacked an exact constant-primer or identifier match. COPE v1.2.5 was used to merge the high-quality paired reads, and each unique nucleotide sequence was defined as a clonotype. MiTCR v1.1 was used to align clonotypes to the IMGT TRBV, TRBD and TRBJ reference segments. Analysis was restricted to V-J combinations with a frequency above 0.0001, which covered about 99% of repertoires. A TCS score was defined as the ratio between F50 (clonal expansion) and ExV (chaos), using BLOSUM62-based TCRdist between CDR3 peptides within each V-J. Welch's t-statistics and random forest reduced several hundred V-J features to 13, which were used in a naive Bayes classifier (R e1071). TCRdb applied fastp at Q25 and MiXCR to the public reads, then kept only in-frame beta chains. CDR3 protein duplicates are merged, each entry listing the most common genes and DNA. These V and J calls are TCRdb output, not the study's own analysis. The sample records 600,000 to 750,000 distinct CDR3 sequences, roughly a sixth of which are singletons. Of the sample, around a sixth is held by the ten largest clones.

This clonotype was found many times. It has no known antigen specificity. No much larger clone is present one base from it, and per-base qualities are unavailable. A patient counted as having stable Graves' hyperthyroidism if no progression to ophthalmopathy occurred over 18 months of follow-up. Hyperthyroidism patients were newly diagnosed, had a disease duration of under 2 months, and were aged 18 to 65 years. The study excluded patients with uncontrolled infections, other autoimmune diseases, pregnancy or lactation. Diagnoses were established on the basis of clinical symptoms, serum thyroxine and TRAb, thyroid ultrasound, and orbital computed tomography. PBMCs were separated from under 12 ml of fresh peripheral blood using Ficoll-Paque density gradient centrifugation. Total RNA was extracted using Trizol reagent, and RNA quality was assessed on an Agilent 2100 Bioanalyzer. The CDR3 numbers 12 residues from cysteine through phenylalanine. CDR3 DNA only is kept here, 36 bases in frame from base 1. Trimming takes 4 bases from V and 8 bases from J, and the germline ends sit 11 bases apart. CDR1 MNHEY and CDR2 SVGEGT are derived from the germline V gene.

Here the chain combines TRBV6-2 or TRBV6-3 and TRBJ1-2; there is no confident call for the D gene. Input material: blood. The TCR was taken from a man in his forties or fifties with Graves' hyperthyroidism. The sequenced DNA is TGTGCCAGCAGTTTGCGGTTCCGGGGCTACACCTTC. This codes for CASSLRFRGYTF.